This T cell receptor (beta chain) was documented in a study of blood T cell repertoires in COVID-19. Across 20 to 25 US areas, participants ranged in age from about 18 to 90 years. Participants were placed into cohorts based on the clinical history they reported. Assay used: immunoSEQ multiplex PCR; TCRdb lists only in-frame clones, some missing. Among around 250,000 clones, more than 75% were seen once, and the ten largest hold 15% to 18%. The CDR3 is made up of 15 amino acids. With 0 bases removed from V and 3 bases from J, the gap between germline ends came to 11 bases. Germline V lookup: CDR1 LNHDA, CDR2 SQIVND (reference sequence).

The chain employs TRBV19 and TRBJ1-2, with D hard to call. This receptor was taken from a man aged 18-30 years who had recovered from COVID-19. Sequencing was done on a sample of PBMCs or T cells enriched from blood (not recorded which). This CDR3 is CASSIDRSVDYGYTF. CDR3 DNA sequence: TGTGCCAGTAGTATAGACCGGTCTGTTGACTATGGCTACACCTTC.